This TCR beta chain was sequenced in a study of blood T cell repertoires in COVID-19. Which cohort a participant joined came from the clinical history participants gave. Recovered status in Cohort 3 required two negative PCRs, clearance, or symptom resolution. This table comes from immunoSEQ multiplex PCR, and its TCRdb copy is limited to in-frame clones, with some not included. Of 300,000 to 350,000 clones detected, roughly 89% appear once; the ten largest clones hold more than 8.5%. This clonotype was obtained from a young woman who had recovered from COVID-19. The sample consisted of PBMCs or T cells enriched from blood (not recorded which).

CDR3 sequence reads: CASSIGPGTSHTDTQYF. CDR3 DNA sequence: TGTGCCAGTAGTATTGGCCCCGGGACTAGCCATACAGATACGCAGTATTTT. This rearrangement joins TRBV19 to TRBJ2-3; the match to TRBD2 covers 9 bases. V shed 3 bases, J shed 3 bases, and the junction held 10 bases outside the gene matches. The CDR3 runs 17 residues. Germline V gives CDR1 LNHDA, CDR2 SQIVND (reference sequence).